The clone carrying this TCR beta chain was detected many times. Its target is not known. Germline CDR1 and CDR2: LGHNA and YNFKEQ. With 1 base removed from V and 4 bases from J, the gap between germline ends came to 10 bases. The CDR3 sequence is 15 residues long. Healthy individuals of Caucasian origin from Russia, aged 6 to 90, served as donors. The use of a sample-barcoded 5' primer and a J-beta primer mix characterized a second PCR of roughly 7 to 11 cycles. TCRdb recomputed calls from the 5' RACE reads with MiXCR, one row per CDR3 protein. The sample holds roughly 930,000 distinct CDR3 sequences, about 44% seen once. The sample is drawn from a study of blood T cells in healthy people across ages. Whole-study findings and limits: Using unsorted PBMCs precluded a conclusive naive versus antigen-experienced comparison. Diversity estimated from one million T cells was considered an underestimate. A strong correlation between TCR beta diversity and naive T cell percentage was seen.

The V call is TRBV4-2, the J call TRBJ2-2; D may match TRBD1 or TRBD2 (6 bases each). The sample was blood. The receptor's source is a man under 40 in good health. The CDR3 DNA is TGTGCCAGCAGCCAAGGGACAGCGGGCACCGGGGAGCTGTTTTTT. Its translation: CASSQGTAGTGELFF.